Given below is one T cell receptor beta chain in context. Its antigen remains unidentified. This sample was included in a study of brain T cells in children with intractable seizures. Study-wide findings and caveats: Pre-surgery blood may have been undersampled, hiding some clones. HCMV serostatus was not known, and viral specificity came from CDR3 similarity only.

The CDR3 length is 16 residues. Trimming left V 5 bases short and J 5 bases short, with 19 bases between. The germline CDR1 and CDR2 sequences are SGHNT and YYREEE (reference sequence). TCRdb's copy holds only in-frame clones and misses some; the assay was immunoSEQ multiplex PCR. The sample lists approximately 330,000 clones, roughly 93% occurring once. Time point of the sample: blood from clinic visit 5 months post-surgery; TSC patient then seizure free. Sequencing was limited to surgery cases with top T cell transcript signatures in brain tissue. Pre-surgery treatment included at least one anti-epileptic drug.

The sample was peripheral blood, taken less than 6 months after surgery. This chain uses TRBV5-4 with TRBJ1-4; a weak D match, TRBD1 (6 bases). This TCR was sampled from a boy under two years old with tuberous sclerosis and intractable seizures. The CDR3 region has the DNA TGTGCCAGCAGACACTTTCCAGGGGAAGTAAATGAAAAACTGTTTTTT. Translating it yields CASRHFPGEVNEKLFF. Together with reference TRBV5-4 and TRBJ1-4, the CDR3 gives the full variable domain: ETGVTQSPTHLIKTRGQQVTLRCSSQSGHNTVSWYQQALGQGPQFIFQYYREEENGRGNFPPRFSGLQFPNYSSELNVNALELDDSALYLCASRHFPGEVNEKLFFGSGTQLSVL.